This T cell receptor (beta chain) is from a study of cytomegalovirus exposure and HLA in healthy donors. Germline V gene data show CDR1 as SGHDT and CDR2 as YYEEEE. The CDR3 loop spans 12 amino acids. V dropped 6 bases and J dropped 6 bases, with 12 bases sitting between them. Amplification used 60 Vbeta primers and 13 Jbeta primers. This table comes from immunoSEQ multiplex PCR, and its TCRdb copy is limited to in-frame clones, with some not included. The data show some 130,000 clones, around 85% seen once. A few counts support this clone. The rearrangement links TRBV5-6 to TRBJ1-2, with D maybe TRBD1 (6 bases). This sequence was found in a woman in her 30s in good health and CMV-seropositive. Sample: PBMCs. CDR3 region: CASTLGGDGYTF. CDR3 DNA sequence: TGTGCCAGCACCTTAGGGGGGGATGGCTACACCTTC.